Listed below are T cell receptor beta chains from one sample, sequenced in a study of STAT5B mutations in CD4+ large granular lymphocyte leukemia. The repertoire was sequenced with immunoSEQ multiplex PCR; TCRdb's copy has only in-frame clones and lacks some. In the table there are 30,000 to 35,000 clones, 55% to 80% of which are singletons. Sequencing was carried out using CD4+ T cells from blood buffy coats. These receptors were collected from a human donor in good health. Both conserved end residues are part of each CDR3. D genes are given only for firm matches. Size is omitted from some rows. Given values are once, few, many or a class for expanded clones.

d_gene: -
abundance: few
v_gene: TRBV5-1
j_gene: TRBJ1-1
CDR3aa: CASSLEGYEAFF
CDR3nt: TGCGCCAGCAGCTTGGAGGGGTATGAAGCTTTCTTT

d_gene: -
abundance: -
v_gene: TRBV11-3
j_gene: TRBJ1-1
CDR3aa: CASSRGLTEAFF
CDR3nt: TGTGCCAGCAGCAGAGGTCTCACTGAAGCTTTCTTT

d_gene: TRBD1
abundance: -
v_gene: TRBV10-3
j_gene: TRBJ1-6
CDR3aa: CAISDRGPDSPLHF
CDR3nt: TGTGCCATCAGTGACAGGGGGCCCGATTCACCCCTCCACTTT

d_gene: -
abundance: once
v_gene: TRBV11-3
j_gene: TRBJ1-4
CDR3aa: CASSLDQTGTNEKLFF
CDR3nt: TGTGCCAGCAGCTTAGACCAGACAGGAACTAATGAAAAACTGTTTTTT

d_gene: TRBD2
abundance: -
v_gene: TRBV2
j_gene: TRBJ2-7
CDR3aa: CASSRLAGATSAYYEQYF
CDR3nt: TGTGCCAGCAGTAGACTAGCGGGGGCCACTTCTGCTTATTACGAGCAGTACTTC

d_gene: TRBD2
abundance: -
v_gene: TRBV4-1
j_gene: TRBJ2-1
CDR3aa: CASSQGEGGGASYNEQFF
CDR3nt: TGCGCCAGCAGCCAAGGAGAGGGCGGGGGGGCATCCTACAATGAGCAGTTCTTC

d_gene: -
abundance: -
v_gene: TRBV5-1
j_gene: TRBJ2-7
CDR3aa: CASSLSGGTYEQYF
CDR3nt: TGCGCCAGCAGCTTGAGCGGAGGAACCTACGAGCAGTACTTC

d_gene: -
abundance: -
v_gene: TRBV19
j_gene: TRBJ2-1
CDR3aa: CASSIDGFEQFF
CDR3nt: TGTGCCAGTAGTATTGACGGATTTGAGCAGTTCTTC

d_gene: -
abundance: -
v_gene: TRBV29-1
j_gene: TRBJ2-1
CDR3aa: CSVARAYNEQFF
CDR3nt: TGCAGCGTTGCTAGAGCCTACAATGAGCAGTTCTTC

d_gene: -
abundance: few
v_gene: TRBV10-3
j_gene: TRBJ1-5
CDR3aa: CAISEPNRGGTQHF
CDR3nt: TGTGCCATCAGTGAACCCAATAGGGGGGGGACCCAGCATTTT

d_gene: -
abundance: few
v_gene: TRBV28
j_gene: TRBJ1-1
CDR3aa: CASNPGHMNTEAFF
CDR3nt: TGTGCCAGCAACCCGGGTCACATGAACACTGAAGCTTTCTTT

d_gene: -
abundance: -
v_gene: TRBV6-5
j_gene: TRBJ2-7
CDR3aa: CASSSLGGAISYEQYF
CDR3nt: TGTGCCAGCAGTTCCCTGGGGGGGGCCATTTCCTACGAGCAGTACTTC

d_gene: TRBD1
abundance: few
v_gene: TRBV27
j_gene: TRBJ1-6
CDR3aa: CASRITGGRYNSPLHF
CDR3nt: TGTGCCAGCAGGATAACAGGGGGTCGATATAATTCACCCCTCCACTTT